This TCR beta chain came from a study of blood T cell repertoires in COVID-19. As handled by the study authors: Reference gene primer amplification gave nucleated cell count estimates. Clones were sequenced by immunoSEQ multiplex PCR, and TCRdb holds only the in-frame ones, with some missing. For V, J and clone size, that table is used; D and trimming come from the DNA. Of some 45,000 clones in the sample, roughly 90% were seen once. Sequences were obtained from peripheral blood. This TCR came from a human donor in a cohort sampled during active COVID-19.

The CDR3 region is CASARFSNQPQHF. The CDR3 DNA reads TGTGCCAGCGCCCGGTTTAGCAATCAGCCCCAGCATTTT. The J gene is TRBJ1-5, the V gene TRBV6-5; D unresolved. CDR1 and CDR2 from the germline V gene are MNHEY and SVGAGI. V was cut by 8 bases and J by 0 bases, with 8 bases left in between. The length of the CDR3 is 13 residues.